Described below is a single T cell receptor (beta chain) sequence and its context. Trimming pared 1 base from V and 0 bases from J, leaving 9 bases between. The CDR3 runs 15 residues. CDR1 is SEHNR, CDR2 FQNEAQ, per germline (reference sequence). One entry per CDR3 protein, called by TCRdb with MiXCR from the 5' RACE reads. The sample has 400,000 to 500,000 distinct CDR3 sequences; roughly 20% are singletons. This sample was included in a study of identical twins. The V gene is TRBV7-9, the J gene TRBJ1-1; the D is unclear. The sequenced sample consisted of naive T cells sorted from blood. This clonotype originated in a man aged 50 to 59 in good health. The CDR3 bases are TGTGCCAGCAGCTTAGTTCGCAGGTTGAACACTGAAGCTTTCTTT. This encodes CASSLVRRLNTEAFF.